This T cell receptor (beta chain) was observed in a study of blood T cell repertoires in COVID-19 (TCRdb year 2020). Some background on the complete study: Samples from collaborators originated in the United States, Italy and Spain and spanned both the acute and convalescent phases of COVID-19. The material from the prospective study consisted of cDNA or gDNA derived from T cells, B-cell-depleted T cells, or PBMCs. Subjects who had been exposed to COVID-19, were actively infected with it, or had recovered from it provided the deeply sampled blood TCRbeta repertoires that made up the dataset. The repertoires were made available in a free public database intended to serve as a resource for research on the immune response to SARS-CoV-2. Samples came from the ongoing ImmuneRACE study (first 160 participants) plus 1,254 subjects from 6 global collaborators. The sample metadata nearly always contained a de-identified subject ID, COVID-19 status, age in years and sex. Where available, HLA class I and class II types were taken from metadata supplied by the sample provider and were not determined by assay-based typing.

TCRbeta CDR3 regions were amplified from genomic DNA using the immunoSEQ Assay, a bias-controlled multiplex PCR. The published analysis was carried out like this. The number of nucleated cells in each sample was estimated by amplification of reference gene primers within the assay. To quantify the absolute abundance of each unique TCRbeta CDR3 rearrangement, sequence reads were collapsed and filtered. Productive Simpson clonality was computed per sample as the square root of Simpson's diversity index over productive rearrangements. What TCRdb holds here is the immuneACCESS table cut down to in-frame rearrangements. Part of the clones is not present; checked against another copy, under half of the missing clones reflect an unresolved V gene, and the others are unexplained. V, J and clone size were drawn from that table, and D and trimming were deduced from the DNA. Present in this sample are a few hundred thousand clones, around 80% of which were seen just once. The biggest ten clones account for around 7.4% of the sample.

Details on this clone: It has no known antigen specificity. Base quality data are lacking; no much larger clone is found one base away.

Participants in the prospective study were enrolled through a virtual design, were aged about 18 to 90 years, and lived in 20 to 30 United States geographic areas. To assign participants to cohorts, the prospective study relied on clinical history that participants themselves reported in a screening survey and a study questionnaire. Each participant in the prospective study had whole blood, serum and a nasopharyngeal or oropharyngeal swab collected by mobile phlebotomists. Participants in the prospective study had the option to provide additional blood draws and questionnaires over a roughly 2-month period. Blood samples from the prospective study were shipped frozen or at room temperature prior to DNA extraction. Results and caveats for the whole study, not just this receptor: How much clinical and demographic metadata was included differed by source and by participant, and the metadata was provided uncurated.

Unmatched junction bases come to 18, with V trimmed by 1 base and J by 0 bases. The germline V gene (reference sequence) supplies CDR1 LGHDT and CDR2 YNNKEL. The cysteine opens and the phenylalanine closes a CDR3 of 21 amino acids. Here the CDR3 DNA is all that survives: 63 bases in frame from base 1. Sequencing was done on a sample of PBMCs or T cells enriched from blood (not recorded which). The V and J segments used are TRBV3-1 (or the pseudogene TRBV3-2) and TRBJ1-3, with 7 bases in between that match TRBD1. The sequence was obtained from a woman in her thirties or forties with acute COVID-19. CDR3 sequence: CASSQAVLNRGPHLSGNTIYF. Here is the DNA: TGTGCCAGCAGCCAAGCGGTATTGAACAGGGGCCCACATCTCTCTGGAAACACCATATATTTT.